The present T cell receptor beta chain was sequenced within a study of T cell responses to AZD1222 COVID-19 vaccine. Whole-study findings and limits: Clonal diversity may have been underestimated, and the donors were mostly white British, with more females than males. Nearly half of spike-specific TCRs reportedly go after variant regions that carry no mutations.

As regards this clone: Its antigen is not identified.

Profiled with immunoSEQ multiplex PCR; TCRdb holds only in-frame clones, not every one. The table includes roughly 62,000 clones, over 60% detected once. Germline CDR1 reads LGHNA; CDR2 reads YSLEER. The V end was cut by 0 bases, the J end by 7 bases, with 7 bases between. The CDR3 has 13 residues. The receptor comes from an adult in good health. Sequenced here: peripheral blood, sampled on day 0 of AZD1222 vaccination. This chain joins TRBV4-3 and TRBJ1-5; D is unclear. CDR3 coding DNA: TGCGCCAGCAGCCAAGATCTATACCAGCCCCAGCATTTT. Amino acid sequence: CASSQDLYQPQHF.